These T cell receptor beta chains were read from a single sample in a study of blood T cells in healthy people across ages. TCRdb itself ran the 5' RACE reads through MiXCR, one entry per CDR3 protein. The sample lists about 1,500,000 distinct CDR3 sequences, 28% occurring once. Sequences were obtained from blood. These receptors were obtained from a young woman in good health. Each CDR3 is given with its conserved first and last residue. Fields, in order: clone size, J gene, V gene, D gene, CDR3 protein, CDR3 DNA. A D gene is named only where the DNA matches it firmly. Rows may omit the clone size; those that give it use once, few, many or a size class.

clone size: -
J gene: TRBJ2-7
V gene: TRBV29-1
D gene: TRBD1
CDR3 protein: CSVDEGQNEQYF
CDR3 DNA: TGCAGCGTTGATGAGGGACAGAACGAGCAGTACTTC

clone size: few
J gene: TRBJ1-1
V gene: TRBV12-3/TRBV12-4
D gene: TRBD1
CDR3 protein: CASRHSGGPTTEAFF
CDR3 DNA: TGTGCCAGCAGGCACTCAGGGGGACCAACCACTGAAGCTTTCTTT

clone size: -
J gene: TRBJ2-1
V gene: TRBV6-4
D gene: TRBD2
CDR3 protein: CASNDSSGGANEQFF
CDR3 DNA: TGTGCCAGCAATGACTCTAGCGGGGGGGCCAATGAGCAGTTCTTC

clone size: many
J gene: TRBJ2-7
V gene: TRBV7-9
D gene: -
CDR3 protein: CASSYVGVDYEQYF
CDR3 DNA: TGTGCCAGCAGCTACGTGGGGGTTGACTACGAGCAGTACTTC

clone size: -
J gene: TRBJ2-3
V gene: TRBV10-1
D gene: -
CDR3 protein: CASGRAVEGAQYF
CDR3 DNA: TGCGCCAGCGGCAGGGCTGTGGAAGGTGCGCAGTATTTT

clone size: -
J gene: TRBJ2-1
V gene: TRBV2
D gene: -
CDR3 protein: CATQGPAYNEQFF
CDR3 DNA: TGTGCCACGCAGGGGCCGGCGTACAATGAGCAGTTCTTC

clone size: -
J gene: TRBJ2-3
V gene: TRBV20-1
D gene: TRBD2
CDR3 protein: CSARPTSGIADTQYF
CDR3 DNA: TGCAGTGCTAGACCCACTAGCGGGATCGCAGATACGCAGTATTTT

clone size: few
J gene: TRBJ1-4
V gene: TRBV6-5
D gene: -
CDR3 protein: CASSYSRQPREKLFF
CDR3 DNA: TGTGCCAGCAGTTACTCCCGCCAGCCTAGGGAAAAACTGTTTTTT

clone size: few
J gene: TRBJ1-1
V gene: TRBV20-1
D gene: TRBD1
CDR3 protein: CSARTGTGTAFF
CDR3 DNA: TGCAGTGCTCGAACCGGGACAGGGACCGCTTTCTTT

clone size: few
J gene: TRBJ2-1
V gene: TRBV13
D gene: TRBD1
CDR3 protein: CASAAGTGWNIEQFF
CDR3 DNA: TGTGCCAGCGCGGCCGGGACAGGGTGGAATATTGAGCAGTTCTTC

clone size: many
J gene: TRBJ2-7
V gene: TRBV7-9
D gene: -
CDR3 protein: CASSFLGNEQYF
CDR3 DNA: TGTGCCAGCTCATTTTTGGGGAACGAGCAGTACTTC

clone size: -
J gene: TRBJ2-5
V gene: TRBV7-2
D gene: TRBD2
CDR3 protein: CVSSLAGGPQETQYF
CDR3 DNA: TGTGTCAGCAGCTTAGCGGGTGGCCCCCAAGAGACCCAGTACTTC

clone size: many
J gene: TRBJ2-1
V gene: TRBV10-2
D gene: -
CDR3 protein: CASSFSGNSYNEQFF
CDR3 DNA: TGCGCCAGCAGTTTTAGCGGAAACTCCTACAATGAGCAGTTCTTC

clone size: -
J gene: TRBJ2-7
V gene: TRBV28
D gene: -
CDR3 protein: CASTQKQAYEQYF
CDR3 DNA: TGTGCCAGCACCCAAAAACAGGCCTACGAGCAGTACTTC

clone size: -
J gene: TRBJ2-5
V gene: TRBV12-3/TRBV12-4
D gene: -
CDR3 protein: CASSPLGSYQETQYF
CDR3 DNA: TGTGCCAGCAGCCCCCTCGGAAGCTACCAAGAGACCCAGTACTTC

clone size: -
J gene: TRBJ2-7
V gene: TRBV7-2
D gene: TRBD2
CDR3 protein: CASSLGLAGGKDEQYF
CDR3 DNA: TGTGCCAGCAGCTTAGGACTAGCGGGAGGAAAGGACGAGCAGTACTTC

clone size: few
J gene: TRBJ2-7
V gene: TRBV28
D gene: -
CDR3 protein: CASAFLTGKYEQYF
CDR3 DNA: TGTGCCAGCGCGTTCTTGACAGGAAAATACGAGCAGTACTTC

clone size: few
J gene: TRBJ2-5
V gene: TRBV20-1
D gene: TRBD2
CDR3 protein: CSAGTSGWETQYF
CDR3 DNA: TGCAGTGCAGGGACTAGCGGGTGGGAGACCCAGTACTTC

clone size: -
J gene: TRBJ2-1
V gene: TRBV12-3/TRBV12-4
D gene: TRBD2
CDR3 protein: CASQNSLAGVSSYNEQFF
CDR3 DNA: TGTGCCAGCCAAAACTCACTAGCGGGAGTAAGCTCCTACAATGAGCAGTTCTTC

clone size: few
J gene: TRBJ2-3
V gene: TRBV7-2
D gene: TRBD2
CDR3 protein: CASSAASGATDTQYF
CDR3 DNA: TGTGCCAGCAGCGCCGCTAGCGGGGCCACAGATACGCAGTATTTT

clone size: -
J gene: TRBJ2-3
V gene: TRBV7-2
D gene: -
CDR3 protein: CASSLHRYGGATDTQYF
CDR3 DNA: TGTGCCAGCAGCCTACATAGGTACGGGGGCGCTACGGATACGCAGTATTTT

clone size: few
J gene: TRBJ1-2
V gene: TRBV2
D gene: -
CDR3 protein: CASGKGGTDYGYTF
CDR3 DNA: TGTGCCAGCGGGAAAGGCGGCACGGACTATGGCTACACCTTC

clone size: few
J gene: TRBJ2-1
V gene: TRBV7-2
D gene: -
CDR3 protein: CASSQVPQSGQFF
CDR3 DNA: TGTGCCAGCAGCCAAGTCCCGCAATCAGGGCAGTTCTTC

clone size: -
J gene: TRBJ2-3
V gene: TRBV7-2
D gene: -
CDR3 protein: CASSLAPGGVDTQYF
CDR3 DNA: TGTGCCAGCAGCTTAGCTCCGGGGGGCGTAGATACGCAGTATTTT

clone size: -
J gene: TRBJ2-7
V gene: TRBV28
D gene: -
CDR3 protein: CASHSASITYEQYF
CDR3 DNA: TGTGCCAGCCATAGCGCGTCTATAACCTACGAGCAGTACTTC

clone size: once
J gene: TRBJ1-1
V gene: TRBV7-9
D gene: TRBD1
CDR3 protein: CASSAQGQLNTEAFF
CDR3 DNA: TGTGCCAGCAGCGCCCAGGGACAGCTGAACACTGAAGCTTTCTTT

clone size: -
J gene: TRBJ2-7
V gene: TRBV27
D gene: -
CDR3 protein: CASRGGVGYEQYF
CDR3 DNA: TGTGCCAGCAGGGGGGGCGTCGGCTACGAGCAGTACTTC

clone size: -
J gene: TRBJ1-4
V gene: TRBV5-1
D gene: -
CDR3 protein: CASSLGQGTNEKLFF
CDR3 DNA: TGCGCCAGCAGCTTGGGCCAGGGGACTAATGAAAAACTGTTTTTT

clone size: -
J gene: TRBJ2-7
V gene: TRBV9
D gene: -
CDR3 protein: CASSVRGRAGTYNEQYF
CDR3 DNA: TGTGCCAGCAGCGTAAGAGGACGAGCGGGCACTTACAATGAGCAGTACTTC

clone size: -
J gene: TRBJ1-2
V gene: TRBV6-2/TRBV6-3
D gene: -
CDR3 protein: CASRVSDGYTF
CDR3 DNA: TGTGCCAGCAGAGTGAGCGATGGCTACACCTTC

clone size: -
J gene: TRBJ1-2
V gene: TRBV12-3/TRBV12-4
D gene: -
CDR3 protein: CASSLENSGYTF
CDR3 DNA: TGTGCCAGCAGTTTAGAGAACAGTGGCTACACCTTC

clone size: many
J gene: TRBJ1-2
V gene: TRBV29-1
D gene: -
CDR3 protein: CSVEVRGGYTF
CDR3 DNA: TGCAGCGTTGAAGTCCGGGGTGGCTACACCTTC

clone size: -
J gene: TRBJ2-7
V gene: TRBV9
D gene: TRBD2
CDR3 protein: CVSSSGGSSYEQYF
CDR3 DNA: TGTGTCAGCAGCTCCGGGGGGAGCTCCTACGAGCAGTACTTC

clone size: -
J gene: TRBJ1-1
V gene: TRBV6-5
D gene: -
CDR3 protein: CASSSSGEAFF
CDR3 DNA: TGTGCCAGCAGTTCCTCTGGGGAAGCTTTCTTT

clone size: -
J gene: TRBJ1-1
V gene: TRBV12-3/TRBV12-4
D gene: -
CDR3 protein: CASSHTDPVAAFF
CDR3 DNA: TGTGCCAGCAGTCACACCGACCCCGTGGCAGCTTTCTTT

clone size: few
J gene: TRBJ2-1
V gene: TRBV20-1
D gene: -
CDR3 protein: CSARGFGAESRAQFF
CDR3 DNA: TGCAGTGCGCGCGGATTCGGGGCGGAGAGCCGAGCACAGTTCTTC

clone size: few
J gene: TRBJ1-1
V gene: TRBV5-1
D gene: TRBD1
CDR3 protein: CASSSRTGLEAFF
CDR3 DNA: TGCGCCAGCAGCAGCCGGACAGGACTTGAAGCTTTCTTT

clone size: -
J gene: TRBJ2-4
V gene: TRBV10-3
D gene: -
CDR3 protein: CAISEERQQYF
CDR3 DNA: TGTGCCATCAGTGAAGAAAGACAGCAGTACTTC

clone size: -
J gene: TRBJ2-7
V gene: TRBV2
D gene: TRBD1
CDR3 protein: CASTIGTGAYYEQYF
CDR3 DNA: TGTGCCAGTACTATTGGGACAGGGGCGTACTACGAGCAGTACTTC

clone size: few
J gene: TRBJ2-1
V gene: TRBV11-2
D gene: TRBD2
CDR3 protein: CASSLAGTSGAGEQFF
CDR3 DNA: TGTGCCAGCAGCTTGGCAGGGACTAGCGGAGCGGGTGAGCAGTTCTTC

clone size: few
J gene: TRBJ2-7
V gene: TRBV12-3/TRBV12-4
D gene: -
CDR3 protein: CASSQTGNEQYF
CDR3 DNA: TGTGCCAGCAGCCAAACAGGGAACGAGCAGTACTTC

clone size: few
J gene: TRBJ1-4
V gene: TRBV29-1
D gene: TRBD1
CDR3 protein: CSVSTTGENEKLFF
CDR3 DNA: TGCAGCGTTTCGACGACAGGGGAGAATGAAAAACTGTTTTTT

clone size: -
J gene: TRBJ2-7
V gene: TRBV20-1
D gene: -
CDR3 protein: CSVLRARTVTYEQYF
CDR3 DNA: TGCAGTGTTCTACGCGCAAGGACCGTTACCTACGAGCAGTACTTC

clone size: -
J gene: TRBJ2-5
V gene: TRBV5-1
D gene: -
CDR3 protein: CASSWEGAQETQYF
CDR3 DNA: TGCGCCAGCAGTTGGGAGGGGGCCCAAGAGACCCAGTACTTC

clone size: -
J gene: TRBJ2-3
V gene: TRBV15
D gene: -
CDR3 protein: CATSSKSQGDTQYF
CDR3 DNA: TGTGCCACCAGCTCTAAATCACAGGGAGATACGCAGTATTTT

clone size: few
J gene: TRBJ1-2
V gene: TRBV4-1
D gene: -
CDR3 protein: CASSQEKGWEGYTF
CDR3 DNA: TGCGCCAGCAGCCAAGAAAAGGGATGGGAAGGCTACACCTTC